The rows below give T cell receptor beta chains drawn from one sample of a study of OX40 agonist ivuxolimab in advanced cancers. TCRdb keeps only in-frame clones here, not all; method: immunoSEQ multiplex PCR. This table has about 80,000 clones, just over 85% appearing once. The sample here was CD4+ or CD8+ T cells sorted from blood, taken in a trial of the OX40 agonist ivuxolimab. These receptors came from an adult with an advanced solid tumor such as melanoma, head and neck, liver or kidney cancer. Both conserved end residues are part of each CDR3.

CDR3	V	J
CASSVALDSAYEQYF	TRBV9	TRBJ2-7
CASSQVGQGLNEKLFF	TRBV4-2	TRBJ1-4
CASRDTPGLPTDTQYF	TRBV19	TRBJ2-3
CASSLHRAPNYGYTF	TRBV7-9	TRBJ1-2
CASSLEGAYSPLHF	TRBV7-2	TRBJ1-6
CASSQDGSGSGDIQYF	TRBV4-2	TRBJ2-4
CASGSGGAWEQFF	TRBV19	TRBJ2-1
CASSLSRGANVLTF	TRBV7-2	TRBJ2-6
CASSMGQLSTDTQYF	TRBV19	TRBJ2-3
CASSFVGAASGNTIYF	TRBV5-6	TRBJ1-3
CASSVAAGAAYTGELFF	TRBV9	TRBJ2-2
CASSIRPATEAFF	TRBV19	TRBJ1-1